This entry describes one T cell receptor (beta chain). In the authors' methods: Estimation of nucleated cell counts was performed using reference gene primer amplification. Using immunoSEQ multiplex PCR, the repertoire was profiled, and TCRdb retains in-frame clones only, with some absent. Clonal size and the V and J genes are those of that table, whereas D and trimming came from the DNA. The table shows about 120,000 clones, with approximately 85% occurring only once. The germline V and J ends were trimmed by 4 bases and 8 bases, with 20 bases remaining between them. This CDR3 contains 15 residues. Germline V gives CDR1 SGHTA, CDR2 FQGNSA. The data were obtained in a study of blood T cell repertoires in COVID-19. Overall study context: Specimens from acute and convalescent COVID-19 originated in the United States, Italy and Spain. T cells, B-cell-depleted T cells, or PBMCs supplied cDNA or gDNA.

The sequence was obtained from a man at least 80 years old with acute or convalescent COVID-19. The chain is built from TRBV7-2 and TRBJ1-2, with D tentatively TRBD1 (5 bases). Sequencing was performed on peripheral blood. The CDR3 here is CASSSNPDGAGGYTF. The CDR3 DNA follows: TGTGCCAGCAGCTCAAACCCGGACGGCGCAGGGGGCTACACCTTC.